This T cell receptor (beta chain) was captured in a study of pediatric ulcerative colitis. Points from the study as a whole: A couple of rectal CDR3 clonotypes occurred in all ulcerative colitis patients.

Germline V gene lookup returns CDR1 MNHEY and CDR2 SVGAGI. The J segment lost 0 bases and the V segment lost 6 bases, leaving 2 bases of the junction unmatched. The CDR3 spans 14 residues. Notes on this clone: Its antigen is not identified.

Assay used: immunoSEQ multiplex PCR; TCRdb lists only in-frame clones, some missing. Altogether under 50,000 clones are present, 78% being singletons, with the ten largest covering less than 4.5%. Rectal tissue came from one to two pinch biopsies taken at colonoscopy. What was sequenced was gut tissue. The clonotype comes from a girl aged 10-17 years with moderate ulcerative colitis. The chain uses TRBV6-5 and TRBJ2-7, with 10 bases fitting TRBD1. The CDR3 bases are TGTGCCAGCAGACGGGACAGGGGCTCCTACGAGCAGTACTTC. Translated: CASRRDRGSYEQYF.